These 20 T cell receptor beta chains originate from one sample sequenced in a study of beta chain features in type 1 diabetes. The study, taken as a whole, reports: Across all four CD4+ subsets, people with type 1 diabetes showed modestly shorter TCRB CDR3s.

Of the isolated RNA, all was reverse transcribed, and so the sequenced material was expressed TCRB transcripts. Only in-frame clones appear in the TCRdb table, and some are missing; sequencing was by immunoSEQ multiplex PCR. In the table there are 300,000 to 450,000 clones, over 9% of which are singletons. Which antigens these TCRs recognize remains unknown. Material for sequencing was central memory CD4+ T cells from blood. The receptors shown here come from a man between 25 and 39 years old with type 1 diabetes.

V usage is TRBV6-1 and J usage is TRBJ2-5; D call uncertain. V was cut by 11 bases and J by 5 bases, with 18 bases left in between. The CDR3 loop spans 13 amino acids. Per germline, CDR1 MNHNS and CDR2 SASEGT. Here the CDR3 DNA reads TGTGCCGCCATTCAACATACAGAGGAGACCCAGTACTTC. Amino acid sequence: CAAIQHTEETQYF.

This clone turned up a few times. This chain joins TRBV7-2 and TRBJ2-3; tentative D call: TRBD2 (6 bases). Deletions cut 3 bases from V and 3 bases from J, with 16 bases between. Per germline, CDR1 SGHTA and CDR2 FQGNSA. The CDR3 has 16 residues. CDR3 amino acids: CASSFGSSVRTDTQYF. The DNA for the CDR3 is TGTGCCAGCAGCTTTGGCTCTAGCGTTAGAACAGATACGCAGTATTTT.

This clone turned up a few times. This chain links TRBV2 with TRBJ1-2; D remains ambiguous. Germline V gene lookup returns CDR1 SNHLY and CDR2 FYNNEI. V shed 7 bases and J shed 3 bases, with 12 bases lying between them. The CDR3 consists of 13 residues. The CDR3 here is CASNSEGDYGYTF. CDR3 sequence (DNA): TGTGCCAGCAATTCCGAGGGTGACTATGGCTACACCTTC. Together with reference TRBV2 and TRBJ1-2, the CDR3 gives the full variable domain: EPEVTQTPSHQVTQMGQEVILRCVPISNHLYFYWYRQILGQKVEFLVSFYNNEISEKSEIFDDQFSVERPDGSNFTLKIRSTKLEDSAMYFCASNSEGDYGYTFGSGTRLTVV.

This clone was seen more than once but under ten times. This chain uses TRBV6-6 with TRBJ1-3; 11 bases align to TRBD1. Germline V gives CDR1 MNHNY, CDR2 SVGAGI (reference sequence). The CDR3 has 16 residues. Trimming took 2 bases from V and 1 from J; bases not matched to a gene: 1. The CDR3 sequence is CASSYGTGGSGNTIYF. In DNA form, the CDR3 reads TGTGCCAGCAGTTACGGGACAGGGGGTTCTGGAAACACCATATATTTT.

The V call is TRBV11-2, the J call TRBJ2-1, with a tentative D call TRBD2 (5 bases). From germline, CDR1 is SGHAT and CDR2 FQNNGV. The V end lost 2 bases, the J end lost 1 base, and 9 bases lay between the germline ends. The CDR3 covers 15 residues. CDR3 sequence (DNA): TGTGCCAGCAGCTTATGGGAGAGATCCTACAATGAGCAGTTCTTC. Encoded protein: CASSLWERSYNEQFF.

This clone has more than one count but fewer than ten. This chain connects TRBV7-6 to TRBJ2-7; no reliable D call. The V gene's germline CDR1 is SGHVS and CDR2 FNYEAQ. The germline V and J ends were trimmed by 7 bases and 4 bases, with 8 bases remaining between them. The CDR3 is 11 residues long. Here the CDR3 DNA reads TGTGCCAGCACCGCTGAATACGAGCAGTACTTC. Residues: CASTAEYEQYF.

This clone was counted at least ten times. The rearrangement uses TRBV28 and TRBJ2-1; D might be TRBD2 (5 bases). V lost 6 bases and J lost 0, with 9 bases in between. This CDR3 has 14 amino acids. The germline V gene has CDR1 MDHEN and CDR2 SYDVKM. CDR3 protein: CASSPADSYNEQFF. In DNA form, the CDR3 reads TGTGCCAGCAGCCCAGCGGACTCCTACAATGAGCAGTTCTTC.

The chain recombines TRBV6-1 with TRBJ1-4, with 7 bases fitting TRBD1. The CDR3 has 12 residues. J gave up 5 bases and V 10 bases, and 4 bases lay outside the gene matches. Looked up from germline, CDR1 is MNHNS and CDR2 is SASEGT. CDR3: CATTGWNEKLFF. In nucleotides, the CDR3 is TGTGCCACGACAGGGTGGAATGAAAAACTGTTTTTT.

This clone came up many times. This rearrangement joins TRBV11-3 to TRBJ2-5; 8 nucleotides match TRBD2. Germline V gene sequence: CDR1 SGHNT, CDR2 YENEEA. The CDR3 runs to 14 residues. J lost 3 bases, V lost 6 bases, and 6 bases had no gene match. CDR3 DNA sequence: TGTGCCAGCAGTCGTACTAGCGGTGAAGAGACCCAGTACTTC. It yields the protein CASSRTSGEETQYF.

This clone was seen a few times. The chain has TRBV18 and TRBJ1-2; the match to TRBD1 covers 10 bases. The CDR3 is 17 amino acids. The germline CDR1 and CDR2 sequences are KGHSH and LQKENI. The V gene end was trimmed by 4 bases and the J gene end by 0 bases; junction bases not matched to a gene: 8. CDR3 bases: TGTGCCAGCTCACTAATGATGACAGGGGGCCCTAACTATGGCTACACCTTC. It is translated as CASSLMMTGGPNYGYTF.

About this clone itself: Germline is not matched at one junction end, which may reflect a read error. The V gene is TRBV10-3, the J gene TRBJ1-1; perhaps TRBD1 as D (6 bases). The CDR3 spans 15 residues. Germline V gene lookup returns CDR1 ENHRY and CDR2 SYGVKD. The CDR3 DNA is TGTGCCAGCAGTGAACAGGGCGCCAGCGACACTGAAGCTTTCTTT. This sequence encodes CASSEQGASDTEAFF.

The J gene is TRBJ1-1, the V gene TRBV19, with D maybe TRBD1 (5 bases). V was cut by 4 bases and J by 1 base, with 13 bases left in between. Germline lookup yields CDR1 LNHDA and CDR2 SQIVND (reference sequence). This CDR3 is 15 amino acids long. CDR3: CASSKGQGANTEAFF. CDR3 nucleotides: TGTGCCAGTAGTAAAGGTCAGGGCGCGAACACTGAAGCTTTCTTT.

The chain joins TRBV28 to TRBJ1-4; no firm D call. There are 12 residues in the CDR3. CDR1 MDHEN and CDR2 SYDVKM come from the germline V gene. Trimming pared 7 bases from V and 3 bases from J, leaving 6 bases between. The CDR3 here is CASTRANEKLFF. The CDR3 DNA sequence: TGTGCCAGCACCCGGGCTAATGAAAAACTGTTTTTT.

This clone has more than one count but fewer than ten. The chain combines TRBV7-8 with TRBJ1-1; TRBD1 matches at 9 bases. The germline gives CDR1 SGHVS, CDR2 FQNEAQ. Unmatched junction bases numbered 9, after V lost 5 bases and J lost 14 bases. The CDR3 is made up of 12 amino acids. CDR3 coding DNA: TGTGCCAGCAGCCGAGACAGACAGGGGGTATTCTTT. Residues: CASSRDRQGVFF.

CDR3 nucleotides: TGTGCCAGCAGATTAGGGACTAGCCACGAGCAGTACTTC. Protein product: CASRLGTSHEQYF. V gene TRBV28 combines with J gene TRBJ2-7; 9 nucleotides match TRBD2. The CDR3 totals 13 residues. Germline V CDR1 and CDR2: MDHEN, SYDVKM. Trimming cost V 6 bases and J 5 bases; bases outside gene matches: 5.

The V and J genes are TRBV6-8 and TRBJ2-7, with 8 bases fitting TRBD1. V shed 6 bases and J 6 bases; nucleotides not matched to a gene: 4. Germline-derived CDR1 and CDR2 are MNHGY and SAAAGT. The CDR3 covers 12 residues. The CDR3 DNA follows: TGTGCCAGCAGGGACAGGGTGGGCGAGCAGTACTTC. Residues: CASRDRVGEQYF.

The genes are TRBV28 and TRBJ2-1, with 8 bases aligning to TRBD2. Germline V gene lookup returns CDR1 MDHEN and CDR2 SYDVKM. The CDR3 spans 14 residues. The junction had 4 bases not matched to a gene; V was cut back by 3 bases and J by 6 bases. CDR3 in amino acids: CASSFSGGVNEQFF. DNA of the CDR3: TGTGCCAGCAGTTTTTCGGGAGGGGTCAATGAGCAGTTCTTC.

This clone was found many times. The gene calls are TRBV7-2 and TRBJ2-7; D remains unclear. Between the trimmed V and J ends, which lost 5 bases and 3 bases, there was a span of 11 bases. The germline V gene has CDR1 SGHTA and CDR2 FQGNSA. The CDR3 extends over 13 amino acids. The CDR3 nucleotides read TGTGCCAGCAGCGGATCCCCTAACTACGAGCAGTACTTC. Protein product: CASSGSPNYEQYF.

The chain is built from TRBV7-9 and TRBJ2-7; D possibly corresponds to TRBD2 (6 bases). The V gene lost 0 bases and the J gene lost 5 bases, with 8 bases spanning the gap. Germline V lookup: CDR1 SEHNR, CDR2 FQNEAQ (reference sequence). This CDR3 region has 13 residues. For the CDR3, the DNA is TGTGCCAGCAGCTTAGCGGAGGGAGACGAGCAGTACTTC. Its protein product is CASSLAEGDEQYF.

The V gene is TRBV4-1, the J gene TRBJ2-7, with TRBD1 matching over 11 bases. Germline V lookup: CDR1 MGHRA, CDR2 YSYEKL. The CDR3 length is 16 residues. V was pared by 1 base and J by 2 bases, with 4 bases of the junction left unmatched. In DNA, the CDR3 is TGCGCCAGCAGCCAAGGAGGGACAGGGGGAACCTACGAGCAGTACTTC. Amino acids: CASSQGGTGGTYEQYF.